This record concerns one T cell receptor beta chain sequence. These data belong to a study of blood T cell repertoires in COVID-19. For the study at large: The United States, Italy and Spain provided the acute and convalescent COVID-19 samples. T cells, B-cell-depleted T cells, or PBMCs supplied cDNA or gDNA.

Authors' processing steps: Reference gene primer amplification yielded estimated nucleated cell counts. Profiled with immunoSEQ multiplex PCR; TCRdb holds only in-frame clones, not every one. That table supplies the V and J calls and clone size; D and trimming were determined from the DNA. The sample lists around 140,000 clones, 80% to 90% occurring once. Sequenced material: peripheral blood. This TCR was recovered from a man aged 60-69 years with active or convalescent COVID-19.

For the CDR3, the DNA is TGTGCCAGCAGCCCCCGGGGCACTGAAGCTTTCTTT. It specifies CASSPRGTEAFF. The rearrangement links TRBV12-3 or TRBV12-4 to TRBJ1-1; no reliable D call. CDR3 size: 12 residues. The V end was cut by 6 bases, the J end by 4 bases, with 9 bases between.